This T cell receptor (beta chain) was sequenced in a study of metastatic and nonmetastatic thyroid tumors. Study-wide context: Repertoire comparison spanned blood and tumor or nodule tissue of malignant and benign thyroid patients.

This clone was recorded at least ten times. Its specificity is not known. Trimming removed 5 bases from V and 8 bases from J; junction bases left unmatched: 13. CDR1 is SGHTA, CDR2 FQGTGA, per germline. The length of the CDR3 is 16 residues. Original analysis: Clinicopathological groups differed in CDR3, with these differences serving to build a distant-metastasis classifier for papillary thyroid cancer. Via MiXCR, TCRdb re-called the PCR reads. TCRdb, rather than the study authors, made the V and J calls. The table has roughly 30,000 clones, approximately 20% seen once; the top ten hold approximately 10%. There were no patients who had received any treatment before thyroid surgery. Findings and limits, study-wide: In blood and tumor, TCR beta diversity was reportedly significantly higher in malignant thyroid tumors than in benign nodules.

The specimen sequenced was blood. This receptor was taken from a female donor with papillary thyroid cancer or a benign thyroid nodule (not recorded which). Some clones in this sample may be carry-over from other donors' samples. This rearrangement joins TRBV7-3 to TRBJ1-2, with 11 bases lining up with TRBD1. The CDR3 DNA sequence: TGTGCCAGCAGCCCGACAACCGGACAGGGGGCCGGGGGCTACACCTTC. Its protein product is CASSPTTGQGAGGYTF. Drawing the rest from reference TRBV7-3 and TRBJ1-2, the complete variable domain is GAGVSQTPSNKVTEKGKYVELRCDPISGHTALYWYRQSLGQGPEFLIYFQGTGAADDSGLPNDRFFAVRPEGSVSTLKIQRTERGDSAVYLCASSPTTGQGAGGYTFGSGTRLTVV.